This T cell receptor (beta chain) appears in the sequencing data of a study of shared clonotypes between healthy human individuals. Original data processing: Filtering differed for immunoSEQ, which gave only junction sequences without quality scores. TCRdb's table, derived via immunoSEQ multiplex PCR, lists solely in-frame clones and lacks some. V, J and clone size derive from that table, while D and trimming were established from the DNA sequence. The sample lists approximately 720,000 clones, 60% to 80% seen once, with around 1.8% in the top ten. Trimming shortened V by 2 bases and J by 0 bases, and 8 bases separated the two germline ends. There are 14 residues in the CDR3. The germline gives CDR1 SGHRS, CDR2 YFSETQ.

The V gene is TRBV5-1, the J gene TRBJ1-1; D unresolved. Sample: memory CD4+ T cells sorted from blood. Noted subset: CD45RA-negative fraction. The clonotype was recovered from a woman in her thirties in good health. The CDR3 coding sequence is TGCGCCAGCAGCTTAAGGCAGATGAACACTGAAGCTTTCTTT. It is translated as CASSLRQMNTEAFF.